Listed below are T cell receptor beta chains from one sample, sequenced in a study of blood T cells in healthy people across ages. TCRdb reprocessed the 5' RACE reads with MiXCR, giving one entry per CDR3 protein. The data show 270,000 or so distinct CDR3 sequences, roughly 26% seen once. Sequenced: blood. These receptors were taken from a woman aged 70-85 years in good health. The CDR3 runs from the conserved cysteine through the conserved F or W. Each record gives: D gene, clone size, V gene, J gene, CDR3 DNA, CDR3 protein. A D gene is named only where the DNA matches it firmly. The size entry is marked missing in some rows and otherwise reads once, few, many or a size class.

>-|few|TRBV4-3|TRBJ1-2
TGCGCCAGCAGCCAAAGCCTCACCCATGGCTACACCTTC
CASSQSLTHGYTF
>-|-|TRBV9|TRBJ2-7
TGTGCCAGCAGCCCTAAATTAGGGGAGCAGTACTTC
CASSPKLGEQYF
>-|few|TRBV2|TRBJ2-2
TGTGCCAGCAGACAGGGAAGTACCGGGGAGCTGTTTTTT
CASRQGSTGELFF
>TRBD2|many|TRBV12-3/TRBV12-4|TRBJ2-5
TGTGCCAGCACCTCGACTAGCGGGAGTAGAAAGACCCAGTACTTC
CASTSTSGSRKTQYF
>-|-|TRBV4-1|TRBJ1-2
TGCGCCAGCAGCCAAGGGTCATTAGGTGAGGAAGGCTACACCTTC
CASSQGSLGEEGYTF
>TRBD2|-|TRBV7-2|TRBJ2-3
TGTGCCAGCAGCTTACACTCTCTCGGACTAGCCCCAGATACGCAGTATTTT
CASSLHSLGLAPDTQYF
>-|-|TRBV6-6|TRBJ2-1
TGTGCCAGCAGTTACCCTGTCGAGGGGAATGAGCAGTTCTTC
CASSYPVEGNEQFF
>-|-|TRBV29-1|TRBJ2-7
TGCAGCGTTGCTGCCACAGGCGAAGCCTACGAGCAGTACTTC
CSVAATGEAYEQYF
>-|-|TRBV12-3/TRBV12-4|TRBJ1-1
TGTGCCAGCAGTTCCCCAAGGGCAGGGGTGGCTTTCTTT
CASSSPRAGVAFF
>-|few|TRBV29-1|TRBJ2-4
TGCAGCGTTGTGGAGGTGAACATTCGGTACTTC
CSVVEVNIRYF
>TRBD2|many|TRBV7-2|TRBJ2-1
TGTGCCAGCAGCGCCGGAATGGGCGGGAGGTTCGATGAGCAGTTCTTC
CASSAGMGGRFDEQFF
>-|many|TRBV5-5|TRBJ1-4
TGTGCCAGCGGACGGTTGAATGAAAAACTGTTTTTT
CASGRLNEKLFF
>-|-|TRBV6-1|TRBJ1-5
TGTGCCAGCAGTGATCAGGGTACCCAAAGTCAGCCCCAGCATTTT
CASSDQGTQSQPQHF
>-|few|TRBV6-5|TRBJ2-5
TGTGCCAGCAGTTACTCGGAGTCCCAAGAGACCCAGTACTTC
CASSYSESQETQYF
>-|few|TRBV7-2|TRBJ2-3
TGTGCCAGCAGCTTAGCTAGCCCAATTAGACAGCGAATATCAGATACGCAGTATTTT
CASSLASPIRQRISDTQYF
>-|-|TRBV10-3|TRBJ2-1
TGTGCCATCAGTGAGGGCTCGATTGAGCAGTTCTTC
CAISEGSIEQFF
>-|few|TRBV6-6|TRBJ2-5
TGTGCCAGCAGTCAGAGTATGGGACCAGGGACCCAGTACTTC
CASSQSMGPGTQYF
>-|few|TRBV29-1|TRBJ1-1
TGCAGCGTTGAAGTCGACAGGCTCTCCACTCAAGCTTTCTTT
CSVEVDRLSTQAFF
>TRBD1|-|TRBV12-3/TRBV12-4|TRBJ2-1
TGTGCCAGCAGTTTAGCACAGGGGCCTTTCGGTGAGCAGTTCTTC
CASSLAQGPFGEQFF
>-|-|TRBV4-2|TRBJ2-7
TGTGCCAGCAGCCAAGGAGGGATAAACGAGCAGTACTTC
CASSQGGINEQYF
>-|few|TRBV10-3|TRBJ2-5
TGTGCCATCAGTGATTTACGCGAGACCCAGTACTTC
CAISDLRETQYF
>-|few|TRBV7-6|TRBJ2-1
TGTGCCAGCAGCAAAAGTGGAACGGGAGTTTACAATGAGCAGTTCTTC
CASSKSGTGVYNEQFF
>-|few|TRBV20-1|TRBJ2-7
TGCAGTGCCCCAGCTATCGGGGGTTACGAGCAGTACTTC
CSAPAIGGYEQYF
>-|few|TRBV3-1|TRBJ1-5
TGTGCCAGCAGCCAACTCGGCCAGCCCCAGCATTTT
CASSQLGQPQHF
>-|-|TRBV11-1|TRBJ2-3
TGTGCCAGCAGCCGTTGGACGGGTTGGGATACGCAGTATTTT
CASSRWTGWDTQYF
>TRBD2|few|TRBV18|TRBJ2-1
TGTGCCAGCTCACCGAGCAGCCGGGAGGGCTCCTACAATGAGCAGTTCTTC
CASSPSSREGSYNEQFF
>-|-|TRBV3-1|TRBJ2-6
TGTGCCAGCAGCCGAAGACCTTCTGGGGCCAACGTCCTGACTTTC
CASSRRPSGANVLTF